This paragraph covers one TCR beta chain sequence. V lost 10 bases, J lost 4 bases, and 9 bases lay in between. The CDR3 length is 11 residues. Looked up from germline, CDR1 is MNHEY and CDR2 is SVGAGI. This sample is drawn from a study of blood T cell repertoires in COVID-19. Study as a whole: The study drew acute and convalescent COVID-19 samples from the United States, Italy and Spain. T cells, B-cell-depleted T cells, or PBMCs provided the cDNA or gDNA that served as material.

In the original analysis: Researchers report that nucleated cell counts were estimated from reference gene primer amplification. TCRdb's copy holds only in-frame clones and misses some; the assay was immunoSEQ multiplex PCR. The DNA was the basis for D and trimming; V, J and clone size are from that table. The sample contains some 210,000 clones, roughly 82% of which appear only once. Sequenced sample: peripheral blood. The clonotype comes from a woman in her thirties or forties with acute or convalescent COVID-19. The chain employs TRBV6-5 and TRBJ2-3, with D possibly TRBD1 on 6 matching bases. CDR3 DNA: TGTGCCATCAAGGGGGCAGATACGCAGTATTTT. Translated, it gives CAIKGADTQYF.